The rows below give T cell receptor beta chains drawn from one sample of a study of blood T cell repertoires in COVID-19. Profiled with immunoSEQ multiplex PCR; TCRdb holds only in-frame clones, not every one. The data hold about 120,000 clones, with 85% to 90% observed a single time. The sequenced sample was peripheral blood. These receptors were obtained from a man aged 65-85 years with active or convalescent COVID-19. CDR3s include the opening cysteine and the closing phenylalanine or tryptophan. The D gene is left open where the match is weak. Clone size, where shown, is once, few, many, or a class for clones that have expanded.

15	TRBV27	TRBJ1-6	NA	NA	TGTGCCAGCAGTTTATCCGAACTACGAAATTCACCCCTCCACTTT	CASSLSELRNSPLHF
15	TRBV5-1	TRBJ2-2	NA	NA	TGCGCCAGCAGCATTACAGGCCTAAACACCGGGGAGCTGTTTTTT	CASSITGLNTGELFF
15	TRBV28	TRBJ2-7	NA	TRBD1	TGTGCCAGCAGTTTAATTTCGGCAGGGGGTCCCGAGCAGTACTTC	CASSLISAGGPEQYF
16	TRBV6-1	TRBJ1-2	NA	TRBD1	TGTGCCAGCAGTGGGGCCGGGACAGGGGGCGGGTATGGCTACACCTTC	CASSGAGTGGGYGYTF
14	TRBV5-6	TRBJ1-4	NA	NA	TGTGCCAGCAGCTTGACGCAGGTTAATGAAAAACTGTTTTTT	CASSLTQVNEKLFF
14	TRBV18	TRBJ1-2	NA	NA	TGTGCCAGCTCCGGCGGACAGCCTAACTATGGCTACACCTTC	CASSGGQPNYGYTF
14	TRBV6-5	TRBJ2-7	NA	TRBD1	TGTGCCAGCAGCCTTGGGAACAGGGGAAACGAGCAGTACTTC	CASSLGNRGNEQYF
15	TRBV7-6	TRBJ2-6	NA	NA	TGTGCCAGCAGCTTAGATCACTCTGGGGCCAACGTCCTGACTTTC	CASSLDHSGANVLTF
14	TRBV28	TRBJ1-1	NA	NA	TGTGCCAGCAGTTTACAACCCAGGAACACTGAAGCTTTCTTT	CASSLQPRNTEAFF
14	TRBV6-1	TRBJ1-5	NA	NA	TGTGCCAGCAGTGAAACCCAGGGGACGGCGCCCCAGCATTTT	CASSETQGTAPQHF
15	TRBV5-4	TRBJ2-5	NA	NA	TGTGCCAGCAGCTTGGCCCCGGGAGAAGGGGAGACCCAGTACTTC	CASSLAPGEGETQYF
12	TRBV7-9	TRBJ2-7	NA	NA	TGTGCCAGCGCTCCACTTGACTACGAGCAGTACTTC	CASAPLDYEQYF
13	TRBV10-2	TRBJ2-2	NA	TRBD2	TGCGCCAGCAAGACTAGCGGGTTGGGGGAGCTGTTTTTT	CASKTSGLGELFF
16	TRBV5-1	TRBJ2-3	NA	NA	TGCGCCAGCAGCCCGAGCGGACAGACCTACACAGATACGCAGTATTTT	CASSPSGQTYTDTQYF
13	TRBV18	TRBJ1-1	NA	NA	TGTGCCAGCTCACCCAAGACAGAGGCTGAAGCTTTCTTT	CASSPKTEAEAFF
16	TRBV7-2	TRBJ2-3	NA	NA	TGTGCCAGCAGCTTAATGTCATCTACTAGCACAGATACGCAGTATTTT	CASSLMSSTSTDTQYF
15	TRBV27	TRBJ2-7	NA	TRBD1	TGTGCCAGCAAGGGGCCGGGACAGGGGAGCTACGAGCAGTACTTC	CASKGPGQGSYEQYF
14	TRBV6-5	TRBJ2-5	NA	NA	TGTGCCAGCAGTCTCACAGGGCACCTGGAGACCCAGTACTTC	CASSLTGHLETQYF
13	TRBV27	TRBJ2-5	NA	NA	TGTGCCAGCAGTTTACAGGGGCGGGAGACCCAGTACTTC	CASSLQGRETQYF
14	TRBV4-1	TRBJ1-5	NA	NA	TGCGCCAGCAGCCAAGCCAGGGTATCAGAACCCCAGCATTTT	CASSQARVSEPQHF
17	TRBV2	TRBJ2-1	NA	TRBD2	TGTGCCAGCAGTGAAGCGGGAGGGATGTTTTATGACAATGAGCAGTTCTTC	CASSEAGGMFYDNEQFF
17	TRBV3-1/TRBV3-2	TRBJ2-1	NA	TRBD2	TGTGCCAGCAGCCAAGATCTAGGACTAGCGGGAGTCAATGAGCAGTTCTTC	CASSQDLGLAGVNEQFF
13	TRBV6-5	TRBJ1-1	NA	TRBD1	TGTGCCAGCAGCTCGACAGGGTCCCCTGAAGCTTTCTTT	CASSSTGSPEAFF
17	TRBV25-1	TRBJ2-1	NA	TRBD2	TGTGCCAGCATAACCCATTCAGCGGGAAACTCCTACAATGAGCAGTTCTTC	CASITHSAGNSYNEQFF
16	TRBV7-9	TRBJ2-7	once	TRBD2	TGTGCCAGCAGCTTAGTACTAGCGGGAGGCCCCTACGAGCAGTACTTC	CASSLVLAGGPYEQYF
16	TRBV18	TRBJ2-2	NA	TRBD2	TGTGCCAGCTCACCACCGGCGGGAGAGGGAACCGGGGAGCTGTTTTTT	CASSPPAGEGTGELFF
17	TRBV11-2	TRBJ1-1	NA	TRBD1	TGTGCCAGCAGCGAAGGACAGGGGGCTTACCTGAACACTGAAGCTTTCTTT	CASSEGQGAYLNTEAFF
14	TRBV2	TRBJ2-5	few	TRBD1	TGTGCCAGCAGCCTGACAACAGGGGGGGAGACCCAGTACTTC	CASSLTTGGETQYF
12	TRBV29-1	TRBJ2-2	NA	NA	TGCAGCGTTGGCAGGGTGGCCGGGGAGCTGTTTTTT	CSVGRVAGELFF
15	TRBV6-5	TRBJ1-1	once	TRBD1	TGTGCCAGCAGGGGGTGGACAGGGCTGGACACTGAAGCTTTCTTT	CASRGWTGLDTEAFF
13	TRBV5-1	TRBJ1-2	NA	NA	TGCGCCAGCAGCTTCACGGGGAGGGATGGCTACACCTTC	CASSFTGRDGYTF
15	TRBV5-4	TRBJ2-5	NA	TRBD1	TGTGCCAGCAGCTTTGGGGGACAGGGTGGAGAGACCCAGTACTTC	CASSFGGQGGETQYF
14	TRBV7-9	TRBJ1-2	NA	NA	TGTGCCAGCAGCTTAGTTCCAGGGATGGAAGGCTACACCTTC	CASSLVPGMEGYTF
14	TRBV6-5	TRBJ1-1	NA	NA	TGTGCCAGCATCCCTAACTGGTCGCGGGTTGAAGCTTTCTTT	CASIPNWSRVEAFF
13	TRBV10-3	TRBJ1-4	few	NA	TGTGCCACCGCTCGGGGGGAGAATGAAAAACTGTTTTTT	CATARGENEKLFF
18	TRBV3-1/TRBV3-2	TRBJ2-1	NA	TRBD2	TGTGCCAGCAGCCAAGATATCCAAGCGGGATACACCTACAATGAGCAGTTCTTC	CASSQDIQAGYTYNEQFF
15	TRBV19	TRBJ2-1	NA	TRBD1	TGTGCCAGTAGTATTGGCGGACAGGGAAACAATGAGCAGTTCTTC	CASSIGGQGNNEQFF
12	TRBV3-1/TRBV3-2	TRBJ1-1	NA	TRBD1	TGTGCCAGCAGCCAGGAGACAGGGCCAGCTTTCTTT	CASSQETGPAFF
15	TRBV30	TRBJ2-7	NA	TRBD1	TGTGCCTGGAGGGACCCGGGACAGGGGCTATACGAGCAGTACTTC	CAWRDPGQGLYEQYF
15	TRBV27	TRBJ1-2	NA	TRBD1	TGTGCCAGCAGTTTCCAGACAGGGGTGGGCTATGGCTACACCTTC	CASSFQTGVGYGYTF